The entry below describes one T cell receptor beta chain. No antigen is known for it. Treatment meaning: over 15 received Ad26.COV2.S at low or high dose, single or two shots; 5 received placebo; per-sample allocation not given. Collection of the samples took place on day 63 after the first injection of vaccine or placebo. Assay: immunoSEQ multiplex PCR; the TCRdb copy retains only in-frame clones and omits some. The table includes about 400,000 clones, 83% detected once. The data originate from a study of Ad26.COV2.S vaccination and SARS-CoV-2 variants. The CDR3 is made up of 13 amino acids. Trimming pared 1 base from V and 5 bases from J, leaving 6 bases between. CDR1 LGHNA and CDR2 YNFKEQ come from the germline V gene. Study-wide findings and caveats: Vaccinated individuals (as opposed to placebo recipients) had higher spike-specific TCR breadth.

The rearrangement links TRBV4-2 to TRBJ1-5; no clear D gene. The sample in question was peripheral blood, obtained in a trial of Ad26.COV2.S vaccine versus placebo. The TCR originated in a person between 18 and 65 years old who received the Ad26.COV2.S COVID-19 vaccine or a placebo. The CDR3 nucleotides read TGTGCCAGCAGCCAAGTCGGGTATCAGCCCCAGCATTTT. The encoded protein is CASSQVGYQPQHF.